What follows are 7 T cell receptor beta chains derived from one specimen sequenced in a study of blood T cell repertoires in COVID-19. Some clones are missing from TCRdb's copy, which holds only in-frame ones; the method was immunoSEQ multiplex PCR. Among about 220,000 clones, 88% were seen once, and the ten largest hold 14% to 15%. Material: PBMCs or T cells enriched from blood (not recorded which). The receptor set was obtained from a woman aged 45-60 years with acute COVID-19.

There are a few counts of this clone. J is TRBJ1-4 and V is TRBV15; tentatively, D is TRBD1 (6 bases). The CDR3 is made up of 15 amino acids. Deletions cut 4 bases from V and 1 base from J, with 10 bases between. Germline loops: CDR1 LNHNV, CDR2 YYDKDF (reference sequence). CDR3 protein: CATSKLQGTNEKLFF. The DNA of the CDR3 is TGTGCCACCAGCAAATTACAGGGAACTAATGAAAAACTGTTTTTT. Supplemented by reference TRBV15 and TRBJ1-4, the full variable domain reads DAMVIQNPRYQVTQFGKPVTLSCSQTLNHNVMYWYQQKSSQAPKLLFHYYDKDFNNEADTPDNFQSRRPNTSFCFLDIRSPGLGDTAMYLCATSKLQGTNEKLFFGSGTQLSVL.

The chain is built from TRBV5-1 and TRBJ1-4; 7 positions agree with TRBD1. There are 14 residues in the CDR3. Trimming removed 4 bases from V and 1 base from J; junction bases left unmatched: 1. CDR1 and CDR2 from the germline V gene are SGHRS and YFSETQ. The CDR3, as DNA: TGCGCCAGCAGCGGGGACAGAACTAATGAAAAACTGTTTTTT. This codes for CASSGDRTNEKLFF.

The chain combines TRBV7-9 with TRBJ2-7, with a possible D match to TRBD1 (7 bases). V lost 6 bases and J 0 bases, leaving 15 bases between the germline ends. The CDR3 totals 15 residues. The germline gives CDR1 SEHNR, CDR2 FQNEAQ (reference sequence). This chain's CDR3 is CASSGGGGASYEQYF. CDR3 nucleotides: TGTGCCAGCAGTGGAGGGGGCGGAGCCTCCTACGAGCAGTACTTC. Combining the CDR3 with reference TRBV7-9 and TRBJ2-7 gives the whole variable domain DTGVSQNPRHKITKRGQNVTFRCDPISEHNRLYWYRQTLGQGPEFLTYFQNEAQLEKSRLLSDRFSAERPKGSFSTLEIQRTEQGDSAMYLCASSGGGGASYEQYFGPGTRLTVT.

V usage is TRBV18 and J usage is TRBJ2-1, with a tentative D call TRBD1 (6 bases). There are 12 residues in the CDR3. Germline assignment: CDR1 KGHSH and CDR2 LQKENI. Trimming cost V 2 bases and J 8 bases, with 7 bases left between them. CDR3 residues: CASSPGGDEQFF. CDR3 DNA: TGTGCCAGCTCACCAGGGGGCGATGAGCAGTTCTTC.

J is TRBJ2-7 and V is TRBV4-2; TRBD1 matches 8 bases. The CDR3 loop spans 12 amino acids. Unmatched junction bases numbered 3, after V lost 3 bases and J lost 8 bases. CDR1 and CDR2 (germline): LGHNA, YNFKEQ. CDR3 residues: CASSQGTGQQYF. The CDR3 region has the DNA TGTGCCAGCAGCCAGGGGACAGGCCAGCAGTACTTC.

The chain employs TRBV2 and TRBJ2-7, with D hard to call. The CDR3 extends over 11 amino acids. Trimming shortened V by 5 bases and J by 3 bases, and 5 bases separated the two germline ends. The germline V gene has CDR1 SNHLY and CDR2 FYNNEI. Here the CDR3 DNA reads TGTGCCAGCAGTCGTGTCTACGAGCAGTACTTC. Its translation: CASSRVYEQYF.

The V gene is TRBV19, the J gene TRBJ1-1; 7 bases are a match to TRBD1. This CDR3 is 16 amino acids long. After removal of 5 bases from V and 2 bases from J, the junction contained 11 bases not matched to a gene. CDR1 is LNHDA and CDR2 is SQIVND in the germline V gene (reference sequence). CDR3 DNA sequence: TGTGCCAGTAGTCCGACAGGGTTGGGAAAAAACACTGAAGCTTTCTTT. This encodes CASSPTGLGKNTEAFF.